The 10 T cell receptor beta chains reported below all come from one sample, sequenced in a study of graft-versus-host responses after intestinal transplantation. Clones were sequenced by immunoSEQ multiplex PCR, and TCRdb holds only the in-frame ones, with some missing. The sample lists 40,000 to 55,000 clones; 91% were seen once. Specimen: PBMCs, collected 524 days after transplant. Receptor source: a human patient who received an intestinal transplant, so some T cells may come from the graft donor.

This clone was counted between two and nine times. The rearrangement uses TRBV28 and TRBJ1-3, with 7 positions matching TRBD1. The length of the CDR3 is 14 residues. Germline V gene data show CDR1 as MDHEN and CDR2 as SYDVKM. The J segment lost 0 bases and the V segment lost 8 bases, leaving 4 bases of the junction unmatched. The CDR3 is CASRRGHSGNTIYF. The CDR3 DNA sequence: TGTGCCAGCCGGAGGGGGCACTCTGGAAACACCATATATTTT.

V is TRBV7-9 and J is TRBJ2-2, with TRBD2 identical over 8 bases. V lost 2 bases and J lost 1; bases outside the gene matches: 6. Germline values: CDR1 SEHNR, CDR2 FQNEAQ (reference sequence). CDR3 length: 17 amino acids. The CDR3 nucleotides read TGTGCCAGCAGCTTACTTGGACTAGCAGAGAACACCGGGGAGCTGTTTTTT. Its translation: CASSLLGLAENTGELFF.

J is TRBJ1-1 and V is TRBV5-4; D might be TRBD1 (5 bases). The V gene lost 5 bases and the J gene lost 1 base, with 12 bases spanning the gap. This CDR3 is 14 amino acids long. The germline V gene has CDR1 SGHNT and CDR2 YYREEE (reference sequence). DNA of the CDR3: TGTGCCAGCAGTCCGACAGCTGAGAACACTGAAGCTTTCTTT. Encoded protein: CASSPTAENTEAFF.

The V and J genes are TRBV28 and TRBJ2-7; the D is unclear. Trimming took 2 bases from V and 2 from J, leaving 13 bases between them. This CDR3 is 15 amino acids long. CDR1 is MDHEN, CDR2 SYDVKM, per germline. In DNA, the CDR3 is TGTGCCAGCAGTTTAGCAGGTCGGTCAACCTACGAGCAGTACTTC. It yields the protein CASSLAGRSTYEQYF.

Here the CDR3 DNA reads TGCGCCAGCAGCTTGGATACTATGAACACTGAAGCTTTCTTT. It specifies CASSLDTMNTEAFF. The chain uses TRBV5-1 and TRBJ1-1; D remains unclear. V was clipped by 0 bases and J by 0 bases, with 6 bases between them. The CDR3 totals 14 residues. CDR1 and CDR2 (germline): SGHRS, YFSETQ.

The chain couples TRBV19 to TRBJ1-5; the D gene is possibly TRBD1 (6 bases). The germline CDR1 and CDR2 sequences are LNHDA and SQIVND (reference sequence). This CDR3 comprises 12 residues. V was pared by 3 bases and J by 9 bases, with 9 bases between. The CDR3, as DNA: TGTGCCAGTAGTATGACAGGTTCGCCCCAGCATTTT. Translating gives CASSMTGSPQHF.

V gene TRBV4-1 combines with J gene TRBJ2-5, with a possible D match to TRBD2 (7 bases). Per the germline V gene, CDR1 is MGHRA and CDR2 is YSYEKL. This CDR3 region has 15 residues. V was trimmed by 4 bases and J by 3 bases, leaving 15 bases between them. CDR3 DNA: TGCGCCAGCAGCCCCCTCGGGGGGCGCGAAGAGACCCAGTACTTC. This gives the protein CASSPLGGREETQYF.

CDR3 nucleotides: TGTGCCAGCAGCCCTCGGACTAGCGGGTACCTCTACGAGCAGTACTTC. Encoded protein: CASSPRTSGYLYEQYF. The V call is TRBV9, the J call TRBJ2-7, with TRBD2 matching over 11 bases. Losses at the gene ends were 4 bases for V and 3 bases for J; bases not matched to a gene: 9. CDR1 and CDR2 (germline): SGDLS, YYNGEE. The CDR3 consists of 16 residues. Supplemented by reference TRBV9 and TRBJ2-7, the full variable domain reads DSGVTQTPKHLITATGQRVTLRCSPRSGDLSVYWYQQSLDQGLQFLIQYYNGEERAKGNILERFSAQQFPDLHSELNLSSLELGDSALYFCASSPRTSGYLYEQYFGPGTRLTVT.

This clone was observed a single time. The CDR3, as DNA: TGTGCCAGTAGTGGGCGGACCGGGGAGCTGTTTTTT. Amino acids: CASSGRTGELFF. V usage is TRBV19 and J usage is TRBJ2-2, with D uncertain. The CDR3 is 12 residues long. The germline V and J ends were trimmed by 5 bases and 5 bases, with 6 bases remaining between them. Germline loops: CDR1 LNHDA, CDR2 SQIVND (reference sequence).

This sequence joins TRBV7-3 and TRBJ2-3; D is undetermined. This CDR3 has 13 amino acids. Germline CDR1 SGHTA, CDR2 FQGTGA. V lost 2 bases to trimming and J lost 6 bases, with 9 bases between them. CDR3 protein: CASSLWVRDTQYF. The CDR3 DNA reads TGTGCCAGCAGCTTATGGGTCCGGGATACGCAGTATTTT. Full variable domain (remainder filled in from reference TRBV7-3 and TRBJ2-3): GAGVSQTPSNKVTEKGKYVELRCDPISGHTALYWYRQSLGQGPEFLIYFQGTGAADDSGLPNDRFFAVRPEGSVSTLKIQRTERGDSAVYLCASSLWVRDTQYFGPGTRLTVL.